The rows below give T cell receptor beta chains drawn from one sample of a study of vaccination effects on CD4 cells after COVID-19. Here immunoSEQ multiplex PCR was the method, and the copy in TCRdb shows in-frame clones only, minus some. The profile shows approximately 70,000 clones, roughly 73% of them singletons. Their specific antigens are unknown. Sequenced here: CD4+ T cells from PBMCs cultured with HIV peptides, sampled before COVID-19 vaccination. These receptors were taken from a human donor who had a prior SARS-CoV-2 infection. Each CDR3 is given with its conserved first and last residue. A D gene is named only where the DNA matches it firmly. Rows give clone size only sometimes, using once, few, many, or a class for an expanded clone.

size	V	D	J	CDR3	DNA
-	TRBV6-1	-	TRBJ2-7	CASSEIWYEQYF	TGTGCCAGCAGTGAAATCTGGTACGAGCAGTACTTC
few	TRBV18	-	TRBJ1-2	CASSPTVGENGYTF	TGTGCCAGCTCTCCAACAGTGGGGGAAAATGGCTACACCTTC
-	TRBV12-3/TRBV12-4	-	TRBJ2-1	CASSLIPGNEQFF	TGTGCCAGCAGTTTAATTCCGGGGAATGAGCAGTTCTTC
-	TRBV6-5	-	TRBJ2-7	CASSTLFDEQYF	TGTGCCAGCAGTACCTTGTTTGACGAGCAGTACTTC
-	TRBV18	TRBD1	TRBJ1-2	CASGRGRDYGYTF	TGTGCCAGTGGCAGGGGGCGCGACTATGGCTACACCTTC
-	TRBV7-2	-	TRBJ2-1	CASSLGGASSYNEQFF	TGTGCCAGCAGCTTAGGGGGGGCGAGCTCCTACAATGAGCAGTTCTTC
-	TRBV19	-	TRBJ1-4	CASSIGEAGLGKLFF	TGTGCCAGTAGTATAGGAGAGGCAGGGTTGGGAAAACTGTTTTTT
-	TRBV25-1	-	TRBJ1-1	CASTQGADTEAFF	TGTGCCAGCACACAGGGTGCGGACACTGAAGCTTTCTTT
-	TRBV10-3	TRBD2	TRBJ2-2	CAIRISSGATGELFF	TGTGCCATCAGAATATCTAGCGGGGCGACCGGGGAGCTGTTTTTT
-	TRBV11-3	-	TRBJ2-5	CASSPGRVKETQYF	TGTGCCAGCAGCCCGGGACGAGTCAAAGAGACCCAGTACTTC
-	TRBV4-2	-	TRBJ2-1	CASSQVGPRVGGLNEQFF	TGTGCCAGCAGCCAAGTGGGACCCCGAGTGGGAGGCCTCAATGAGCAGTTCTTC
-	TRBV7-9	TRBD2	TRBJ2-7	CASSFLAGELYEQYF	TGTGCCAGCAGTTTTCTAGCGGGAGAACTCTACGAGCAGTACTTC
-	TRBV12-3/TRBV12-4	-	TRBJ1-2	CASGSAYYGYTF	TGTGCCAGCGGGTCAGCGTACTATGGCTACACCTTC
-	TRBV4-1	-	TRBJ2-7	CASSQGGSYEQYF	TGCGCCAGCAGCCAAGGGGGTTCCTACGAGCAGTACTTC
-	TRBV10-3	TRBD1	TRBJ1-1	CATSGQGTAFF	TGTGCCACGTCGGGACAGGGGACGGCTTTCTTT
-	TRBV5-8	-	TRBJ2-1	CASSYYRSEQFF	TGTGCCAGCAGCTACTACCGCTCTGAGCAGTTCTTC
-	TRBV7-6	-	TRBJ2-2	CASSLGTAGQATGELFF	TGTGCCAGCAGCTTAGGGACGGCGGGTCAGGCCACCGGGGAGCTGTTTTTT
-	TRBV5-8	-	TRBJ1-5	CASSLTLNQPQHF	TGTGCCAGCAGCTTGACCTTAAATCAGCCCCAGCATTTT
-	TRBV6-5	-	TRBJ2-7	CALNPDGTYEQYF	TGTGCCCTAAACCCCGACGGGACCTACGAGCAGTACTTC
-	TRBV7-2	TRBD1	TRBJ1-4	CASSLNPGQVAQKLFF	TGTGCCAGCAGCTTAAACCCGGGACAGGTGGCACAAAAACTGTTTTTT
-	TRBV19	TRBD1	TRBJ2-5	CASSRGTAAAGETQYF	TGTGCCAGTAGTAGGGGGACAGCGGCCGCGGGAGAGACCCAGTACTTC
-	TRBV3-1/TRBV3-2	TRBD1	TRBJ1-2	CASSRGTGHRYYGYTF	TGTGCCAGCAGCCGTGGGACAGGGCACCGCTACTATGGCTACACCTTC
-	TRBV5-1	TRBD1	TRBJ2-1	CASSLEPPGTGENNEQFF	TGCGCCAGCAGCTTGGAGCCCCCCGGGACAGGGGAAAACAATGAGCAGTTCTTC
-	TRBV28	-	TRBJ2-2	CASSFPGWNTGELFF	TGTGCCAGCAGTTTTCCCGGTTGGAACACCGGGGAGCTGTTTTTT
few	TRBV2	-	TRBJ2-1	CASSTTSDNEQFF	TGTGCCAGCAGTACAACCAGCGACAATGAGCAGTTCTTC
-	TRBV28	TRBD2	TRBJ2-2	CAVLAVNTGELFF	TGTGCCGTCCTAGCGGTTAACACCGGGGAGCTGTTTTTT
-	TRBV11-3	-	TRBJ2-1	CASSLGGQADNEQFF	TGTGCCAGCAGCTTAGGGGGCCAGGCGGACAATGAGCAGTTCTTC
few	TRBV4-1	-	TRBJ1-5	CASSHHRNQPQHF	TGCGCCAGCAGCCATCACAGGAACCAGCCCCAGCATTTT
-	TRBV11-3	TRBD1	TRBJ2-3	CASSERIQGATFDTQYF	TGTGCCAGCAGCGAGCGAATCCAGGGGGCCACATTTGATACGCAGTATTTT
-	TRBV5-4	-	TRBJ1-2	CASSLQGTNYGYTF	TGTGCCAGCAGCTTGCAGGGGACTAACTATGGCTACACCTTC
-	TRBV6-5	-	TRBJ1-3	CASSYGPGVSGNTIYF	TGTGCCAGCAGTTACGGTCCGGGGGTCTCTGGAAACACCATATATTTT
-	TRBV25-1	-	TRBJ1-2	CASSLPGPNYGYTF	TGTGCCAGCAGCCTGCCGGGGCCAAACTATGGCTACACCTTC
-	TRBV15	-	TRBJ2-3	CATRTGLELGTQYF	TGTGCCACCCGAACGGGACTGGAATTGGGTACGCAGTATTTT
few	TRBV5-4	TRBD1	TRBJ2-1	CASSTGQNYNEQFF	TGTGCCAGCAGCACGGGACAGAATTACAATGAGCAGTTCTTC
-	TRBV3-1/TRBV3-2	-	TRBJ1-6	CASSLNPGLENSPLHF	TGTGCCAGCAGCCTGAATCCGGGACTGGAAAATTCACCCCTCCACTTT
-	TRBV5-6	-	TRBJ2-5	CASSSPRASLQETQYF	TGTGCCAGCAGCTCCCCGCGGGCTAGCCTCCAAGAGACCCAGTACTTC
few	TRBV10-3	-	TRBJ1-1	CAIGGSGRAEAFF	TGTGCCATCGGAGGGAGCGGGCGCGCTGAAGCTTTCTTT
-	TRBV7-9	TRBD2	TRBJ2-7	CASRLASGGTYEQYF	TGTGCCAGCAGGTTAGCTAGCGGGGGGACCTACGAGCAGTACTTC
-	TRBV11-2	-	TRBJ2-7	CASSLVVAYEQYF	TGTGCCAGCAGCTTAGTGGTAGCCTACGAGCAGTACTTC
-	TRBV20-1	-	TRBJ1-2	CSASGAPGYTF	TGCAGTGCTAGTGGTGCCCCGGGCTACACCTTC
few	TRBV6-2/TRBV6-3	-	TRBJ1-5	CASSYSKWRGHQPQHF	TGTGCCAGCAGTTACTCGAAATGGAGGGGTCATCAGCCCCAGCATTTT
-	TRBV14	-	TRBJ1-3	CASSQNLGNTIYF	TGTGCCAGCAGCCAAAATCTCGGAAACACCATATATTTT
-	TRBV5-6	-	TRBJ1-2	CASSLDANYGYTF	TGTGCCAGCAGCTTGGATGCTAACTATGGCTACACCTTC
-	TRBV15	-	TRBJ2-5	CATSTTTPDGQETQYF	TGTGCCACCAGCACCACAACACCGGACGGACAAGAGACCCAGTACTTC
-	TRBV15	-	TRBJ2-7	CATSRDLVTVEQYF	TGTGCCACCAGCAGAGATCTGGTCACCGTCGAGCAGTACTTC